The 17 T cell receptor beta chains in this list originate from one sample, sequenced in a study of blood T cell repertoires in COVID-19. Profiled with immunoSEQ multiplex PCR; TCRdb holds only in-frame clones, not every one. The sample has about 340,000 clones, about 88% seen once. Sequenced: peripheral blood. The source is a woman between 70 and 85 years old with COVID-19, enrolled during active disease.

The J gene is TRBJ2-5, the V gene TRBV7-9; D not resolved. This CDR3 is 13 amino acids long. From germline, CDR1 is SEHNR and CDR2 FQNEAQ (reference sequence). V was clipped by 5 bases and J by 1 base, with 8 bases between them. The CDR3 protein is CASSPGGQETQYF. The CDR3 DNA reads as TGTGCCAGCAGCCCGGGTGGCCAAGAGACCCAGTACTTC.

J is TRBJ1-6 and V is TRBV28, with TRBD1 identical over 7 bases. The CDR3 runs to 13 residues. J gave up 9 bases and V 8 bases, and 7 bases lay outside the gene matches. In germline, CDR1 is MDHEN, CDR2 SYDVKM. The CDR3 here is CASLWDSGSPLHF. The CDR3 DNA reads TGTGCCAGCCTTTGGGACAGTGGTTCACCCCTCCACTTT.

The chain uses TRBV6-1 and TRBJ1-4, with 7 bases that match TRBD1. This CDR3 spans 14 amino acids. J lost 6 bases, V lost 2 bases, and 3 bases had no gene match. Germline V gene data show CDR1 as MNHNS and CDR2 as SASEGT. The CDR3 DNA reads TGTGCCAGCAGTGAAAGGGGGCAGGATGAAAAACTGTTTTTT. It translates to CASSERGQDEKLFF.

The chain carries TRBV19 and TRBJ1-4; 7 bases map to TRBD1. The CDR3 has 17 amino acids. Germline V CDR1 and CDR2: LNHDA, SQIVND (reference sequence). After removal of 6 bases from V and 2 bases from J, the junction contained 12 bases not matched to a gene. In nucleotides, the CDR3 is TGTGCCAGTAGCTCGAGTAGGGGGCGACCGACTAATGAAAAACTGTTTTTT. As protein: CASSSSRGRPTNEKLFF.

The chain carries TRBV2 and TRBJ2-7; D is possibly TRBD1 (5 bases). This CDR3 has 12 residues. Germline values: CDR1 SNHLY, CDR2 FYNNEI. V was trimmed by 6 bases and J by 2 bases, leaving 8 bases between them. DNA for the CDR3: TGTGCCAGCAGCGCGGACACCTACGAGCAGTACTTC. Translating it yields CASSADTYEQYF.

This chain connects TRBV6-1 to TRBJ2-5; 9 bases agree with TRBD2. Germline trimming cut 4 bases from V and 2 bases from J; bases unmatched to any gene: 8. The V gene's germline CDR1 is MNHNS and CDR2 SASEGT. The CDR3 runs to 16 residues. This chain's CDR3 is CASSAHQRGAQETQYF. For the CDR3, the DNA is TGTGCCAGCAGTGCCCACCAGCGGGGGGCTCAAGAGACCCAGTACTTC.

J is TRBJ1-6 and V is TRBV12-3 or TRBV12-4; D is ambiguous. The CDR3 sequence is 13 residues long. Trimming pared 6 bases from V and 11 bases from J, leaving 14 bases between. The DNA for the CDR3 is TGTGCCAGCAGCAATCAATGGAGGACACCCCTCCACTTT. Protein sequence: CASSNQWRTPLHF.

The V and J genes are TRBV28 and TRBJ2-7; 9 nucleotides agree with TRBD1. Germline V gene data show CDR1 as MDHEN and CDR2 as SYDVKM. The CDR3 is 16 residues long. Trimming at V came to 5 bases and at J to 2 bases, leaving 10 bases not matched to a gene. CDR3: CASSPQDRGSTYEQYF. Here the CDR3 DNA reads TGTGCCAGCAGTCCCCAAGACAGGGGGTCGACCTACGAGCAGTACTTC.

This clone appeared a single time. The rearrangement links TRBV7-2 to TRBJ2-7; 11 nucleotides line up with TRBD2. Germline CDR1 is SGHTA and CDR2 is FQGNSA. Losses at the gene ends were 3 bases for V and 2 bases for J; bases not matched to a gene: 6. This CDR3 is built from 16 residues. CDR3 nucleotide sequence: TGTGCCAGCAGCTTCGCCCGTAGCGGGGGGGCCTACGAGCAGTACTTC. Residues: CASSFARSGGAYEQYF.

This clone was counted a few times. This sequence joins TRBV11-2 and TRBJ1-2; TRBD1 might be the D (6 bases). Germline CDR1 SGHAT, CDR2 FQNNGV. Trimming pared 3 bases from V and 8 bases from J, leaving 13 bases between. The CDR3 has 13 residues. This CDR3 is CASSFMGAGGYTF. In DNA form, the CDR3 reads TGTGCCAGCAGCTTTATGGGGGCCGGAGGCTACACCTTC.

The chain joins TRBV3-1 (or the pseudogene TRBV3-2) to TRBJ1-1, with 7 bases lining up with TRBD1. CDR1 and CDR2 from the germline V gene are LGHDT and YNNKEL (reference sequence). With V trimmed by 0 bases and J by 1 base, 2 bases remained unmatched. The CDR3 contains 15 residues. The CDR3 loop is CASSQEEGANTEAFF. CDR3 nucleotide sequence: TGTGCCAGCAGCCAAGAAGAGGGGGCGAACACTGAAGCTTTCTTT.

V usage is TRBV4-2 and J usage is TRBJ1-5, with 9 bases identical to TRBD1. The CDR3 length is 15 residues. Germline CDR1 reads LGHNA; CDR2 reads YNFKEQ. V lost 2 bases and J lost 5; bases outside the gene matches: 4. The CDR3 loop is CASSQTGGMDQPQHF. In DNA, the CDR3 is TGTGCCAGCAGCCAAACAGGGGGCATGGATCAGCCCCAGCATTTT.

The chain combines TRBV7-2 with TRBJ1-3, with a weak D call TRBD1 (6 bases). Germline assignment: CDR1 SGHTA and CDR2 FQGNSA. With 4 bases removed from V and 2 bases from J, the gap between germline ends came to 15 bases. The CDR3 sequence is 16 residues long. CDR3 residues: CASSWGGQGAGNTIYF. The CDR3 DNA is TGTGCCAGCAGCTGGGGGGGCCAGGGCGCTGGAAACACCATATATTTT. Complete variable domain (other parts from reference TRBV7-2 and TRBJ1-3): GAGVSQSPSNKVTEKGKDVELRCDPISGHTALYWYRQSLGQGLEFLIYFQGNSAPDKSGLPSDRFSAERTGGSVSTLTIQRTQQEDSAVYLCASSWGGQGAGNTIYFGEGSWLTVV.

The chain has TRBV9 and TRBJ2-7; D possibly corresponds to TRBD1 (6 bases). V lost 3 bases, J lost 0 bases, and 13 bases lay in between. Germline V gene lookup returns CDR1 SGDLS and CDR2 YYNGEE. The CDR3 contains 15 residues. As DNA, the CDR3 is TGTGCCAGCAGCGCCGCCGGGACAATCTCCTACGAGCAGTACTTC. Its protein product is CASSAAGTISYEQYF.

This clone was detected once. The chain joins TRBV24-1 to TRBJ2-3; no definite D call. CDR3 size: 13 residues. V gave up 2 bases and J gave up 8 bases, with 10 bases separating them. Germline CDR1 is KGHDR and CDR2 is SFDVKD. Here the CDR3 DNA reads TGTGCCACCAGTGATTCCCCACGAGTTACGCAGTATTTT. Its translation is CATSDSPRVTQYF.

This chain links TRBV11-3 with TRBJ2-3; D perhaps matches TRBD2 (6 bases). Germline lookup yields CDR1 SGHNT and CDR2 YENEEA. The CDR3 is 14 residues long. V gave up 6 bases and J gave up 5 bases, with 15 bases separating them. The CDR3 loop is CASSFRDGGDTQYF. The DNA for the CDR3 is TGTGCCAGCAGTTTTAGGGACGGGGGAGATACGCAGTATTTT.

This clone was seen only a few times. The chain carries TRBV4-1 and TRBJ2-5, with D hard to call. The length of the CDR3 is 14 residues. V lost 1 base and J 1 base, leaving 7 bases between the germline ends. Per germline, CDR1 MGHRA and CDR2 YSYEKL. The CDR3 nucleotides are TGCGCCAGCAGCCAAGGTGGCGGCCAAGAGACCCAGTACTTC. Translating it yields CASSQGGGQETQYF.